The entry below describes one TCR beta chain. The antigen remains unidentified. V dropped 6 bases and J dropped 5 bases, with 10 bases sitting between them. In germline, CDR1 is MNHEY, CDR2 SVGAGI. The CDR3 runs 12 residues. Profiled with immunoSEQ multiplex PCR; TCRdb holds only in-frame clones, not every one. The sample records 30,000 to 35,000 clones, around 90% being singletons. The data derive from a study of T cells in localized non-small cell lung cancer. The study, taken as a whole, reports: Exceeding tumor, uninvolved adjacent lung had the highest T cell clonality. Sequencing, confined to only one tumor region, leaves heterogeneity possible. Appearance in adjacent lung was seen for a median around 60 of the top 100 tumor clones.

The material was peripheral blood, obtained before any cancer treatment. The TCR originated in a female donor older than 55 with stage I lung adenocarcinoma. The V call is TRBV6-5, the J call TRBJ1-2; no clear D. Here the CDR3 reads CASRNAGYGYTF. As DNA, the CDR3 is TGTGCCAGCAGAAACGCGGGGTATGGCTACACCTTC.